This entry is about one T cell receptor beta chain. Its antigen is still unknown. These data originate in a study of cytomegalovirus exposure and HLA in healthy donors. General study points: Later analysis demonstrated an association between a missense DCLRE1C variant and TCR beta V- and J-gene trimming.

This PCR relied on a set of 60 Vbeta primers and 13 Jbeta primers. Profiled with immunoSEQ multiplex PCR; TCRdb holds only in-frame clones, not every one. The sample data list about 120,000 clones. This TCR was sampled from a man aged 30 to 39 in good health and CMV-seronegative. The sample taken for sequencing was PBMCs.

The CDR3 bases are TGTGCCAGCAGCTCCCCCCGTGGGGGCCCAATCTCTGAGCAGTTCTTC. Residues: CASSSPRGGPISEQFF. This rearrangement joins TRBV7-3 to TRBJ2-1, with a possible D match to TRBD1 (6 bases). The CDR3 runs to 16 residues. In germline, CDR1 is SGHTA, CDR2 FQGTGA. Trimming left V 4 bases short and J 9 bases short, with 22 bases between.